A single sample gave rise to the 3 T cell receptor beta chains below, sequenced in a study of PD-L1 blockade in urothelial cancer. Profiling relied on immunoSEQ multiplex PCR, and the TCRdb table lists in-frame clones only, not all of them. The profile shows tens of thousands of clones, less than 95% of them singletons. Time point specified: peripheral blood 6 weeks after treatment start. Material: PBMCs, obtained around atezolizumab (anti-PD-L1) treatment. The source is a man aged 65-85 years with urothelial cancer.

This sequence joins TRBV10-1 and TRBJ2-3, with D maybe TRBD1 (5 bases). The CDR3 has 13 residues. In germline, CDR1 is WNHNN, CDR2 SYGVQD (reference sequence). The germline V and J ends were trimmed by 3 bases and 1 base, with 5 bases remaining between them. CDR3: CASSEQGTDTQYF. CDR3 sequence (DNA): TGCGCCAGCAGTGAACAGGGCACAGATACGCAGTATTTT.

The CDR3 nucleotides are TGTGCCAGCAGTTTTGACAGGTTGAACACTGAAGCTTTCTTT. Translated: CASSFDRLNTEAFF. The chain combines TRBV28 with TRBJ1-1; D might be TRBD1 (6 bases). This CDR3 comprises 14 residues. Germline V gene sequence: CDR1 MDHEN, CDR2 SYDVKM. V lost 3 bases to trimming and J lost 0 bases, with 8 bases between them. Using reference TRBV28 and TRBJ1-1 for the parts outside the CDR3, the full variable domain is DVKVTQSSRYLVKRTGEKVFLECVQDMDHENMFWYRQDPGLGLRLIYFSYDVKMKEKGDIPEGYSVSREKKERFSLILESASTNQTSMYLCASSFDRLNTEAFFGQGTRLTVV.

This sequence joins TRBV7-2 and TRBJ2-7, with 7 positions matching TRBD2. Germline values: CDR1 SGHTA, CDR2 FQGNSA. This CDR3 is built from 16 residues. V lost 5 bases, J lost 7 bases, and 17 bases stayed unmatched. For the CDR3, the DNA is TGTGCCAGCAGCCACATAGCGGGCCCCGGGTCGAGAGAGCAGTACTTC. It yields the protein CASSHIAGPGSREQYF.